The next 3 T cell receptor beta chains were all read from a single sample in a study of blood T cell repertoires in COVID-19. Produced via immunoSEQ multiplex PCR; TCRdb's table is partial and in-frame only. The sample carries roughly 220,000 clones, around three quarters recorded once. Source material: peripheral blood. The receptors were gathered from a woman aged 70-85 years with acute or convalescent COVID-19.

J is TRBJ2-1 and V is TRBV4-1; TRBD2 matches at 14 bases. CDR3 length: 19 amino acids. V lost 0 bases and J lost 7; bases outside the gene matches: 11. Per germline, CDR1 MGHRA and CDR2 YSYEKL. The CDR3 DNA is TGCGCCAGCAGCCAAGATCAGGGGGGCGGGACTAGCGGGAGAAATGAGCAGTTCTTC. This encodes CASSQDQGGGTSGRNEQFF.

V is TRBV19 and J is TRBJ2-1; 8 bases are a match to TRBD1. Germline loops: CDR1 LNHDA, CDR2 SQIVND (reference sequence). This CDR3 spans 16 amino acids. V shed 3 bases, J shed 9 bases, and the junction held 13 bases outside the gene matches. The CDR3 loop reads CASSIRTGLKSSEQFF. CDR3 sequence (DNA): TGTGCCAGTAGTATTCGGACAGGGTTGAAATCGAGTGAGCAGTTCTTC.

The chain has TRBV27 and TRBJ2-1; TRBD2 matches at 10 bases. The CDR3 spans 14 residues. V dropped 6 bases and J dropped 8; count of bases not matched to a gene: 7. Germline V gene data show CDR1 as MNHEY and CDR2 as SMNVEV (reference sequence). The CDR3 bases are TGTGCCAGCAGCATGGGACTAGCGCTTGATGAGCAGTTCTTC. This encodes CASSMGLALDEQFF.